This T cell receptor beta chain derives from a study of shared clonotypes between healthy human individuals. For the study at large: Plates per donor: three CD4 naive, three CD4 memory, two CD8 naive, one CD8 memory.

At deep level, the assay was performed. TCRdb's copy holds only in-frame clones and misses some; the assay was immunoSEQ multiplex PCR. The data contain approximately 2,200,000 clones, just over 90% of them singletons. Positive CCR7 selection of CD45RO-negative cells yielded the naive CD8 cells, and terminally differentiated effector memory CD45RA+ cells were excluded. As to this clone: Antigen: not known.

Study-wide results and caveats: The sharing of 4% to 5.5% of naive CD4 clonotypes was seen across a handful of donors.

Per germline, CDR1 SNHLY and CDR2 FYNNEI. This CDR3 contains 17 residues. Trimming removed 1 base at V and 4 bases at J, with 16 bases between. This TCR came from a man between 18 and 35 years old in good health. Some clones in this sample may be carry-over from other donors' samples. Sequencing was performed on naive CD8+ T cells from PBMCs. This chain uses TRBV2 with TRBJ2-2; D may be TRBD2 (6 bases). The CDR3 region has the DNA TGTGCCAGCAGTGAAGGTGGTTTCGGGAGCGTCACCGGGGAGCTGTTTTTT. It is translated as CASSEGGFGSVTGELFF.